A selection of T cell receptor beta chains follows, all from one sample in a study of Graves' ophthalmopathy and Graves' hyperthyroidism. TCRdb redid the calling of the multiplex PCR reads with MiXCR, one entry per CDR3 protein. The sample has over a million distinct CDR3 sequences, 35% to 40% seen once. The sample comprised peripheral blood or thyroid tissue (not recorded which). Source of these receptors: an adult man with Graves' hyperthyroidism. The CDR3 runs from the conserved cysteine through the conserved F or W. A D gene is named only where the DNA matches it firmly. Clone size, where shown, is once, few, many, or a class for clones that have expanded.

DNA,CDR3,D,J,size,V
TGCAGCGTTGAGTTCGGCAGCTTGGGCACTGAAGCTTTCTTT,CSVEFGSLGTEAFF,NA,TRBJ1-1,many,TRBV29-1
TGTGCCAGCAGCTTAGCGCTGGGAGATTACGAGGCTTTCTTT,CASSLALGDYEAFF,NA,TRBJ1-1,many,TRBV7-9
TGTGCCAGCAGCCAAGTTGGGGCCAGGGGAGGGCGGGACTATGGCTACACCTTC,CASSQVGARGGRDYGYTF,NA,TRBJ1-2,NA,TRBV9
TGTGCCAGTAGTGAGTTCGGGCGAGCAACTAATGAAAAACTGTTTTTT,CASSEFGRATNEKLFF,NA,TRBJ1-4,many,TRBV19
TGTGCCAGTAGTACAGGTGGGGGGGCGAACACCGGGGAGCTGTTTTTT,CASSTGGGANTGELFF,TRBD2,TRBJ2-2,few,TRBV19
TGTGCCAGCAGGCCTACCGGGACAGCCGGAAACACCATATATTTT,CASRPTGTAGNTIYF,TRBD1,TRBJ1-3,NA,TRBV6-5
TGTGCCAGCAGTTACTCCGGGACAGAGAACACTGAAGCTTTCTTT,CASSYSGTENTEAFF,TRBD1,TRBJ1-1,many,TRBV6-6
TGTGCCAGCAGCTTAGCCGGGACTAGCGGGGGGCCCTCGAACACCGGGGAGCTGTTTTTT,CASSLAGTSGGPSNTGELFF,TRBD2,TRBJ2-2,few,TRBV7-2
TGTGCCAGCAGCCAAGATACCCGGACGGCTAATGAAAAACTGTTTTTT,CASSQDTRTANEKLFF,NA,TRBJ1-4,many,TRBV4-2
TGTGCCAGCAATCCAGAGGGGAGGACCGGGGAGCTGTTTTTT,CASNPEGRTGELFF,NA,TRBJ2-2,NA,TRBV7-3
TGTGCCAGTGCCCGGGGACAGGCCGCTGCCCAGCATTTT,CASARGQAAAQHF,TRBD1,TRBJ1-5,NA,TRBV19
TGTGCCAGCAGCTTACAGGCAGGAGCCTACACCGGGGAGCTGTTTTTT,CASSLQAGAYTGELFF,NA,TRBJ2-2,many,TRBV7-2
TGTGCCATCGGGAACGGGGCATCCTCCTACGAGCAGTACTTC,CAIGNGASSYEQYF,NA,TRBJ2-7,many,TRBV10-3
TGCAGCGTTGTGGGTAAACCGGGTACATCACAGGATACGCAGTATTTT,CSVVGKPGTSQDTQYF,NA,TRBJ2-3,few,TRBV29-1
TGTGCCGACCCGGCAGGGCCAAGCTCCTACGAGCAGTACTTC,CADPAGPSSYEQYF,NA,TRBJ2-7,NA,TRBV10-3
TGTGCCAGCAGCTTATCCCGACAGCCGTTGGTTCAGCCCCAGCATTTT,CASSLSRQPLVQPQHF,NA,TRBJ1-5,many,TRBV5-6
TGTGCCACCAGCCCCCGTAGAGGCCAGCCCCAGCATTTT,CATSPRRGQPQHF,NA,TRBJ1-5,many,TRBV15
TGTGCCAGCAGCTTCCCCCCTAGAGGGAGGCCGGTTGACGGGGAGCTGTTTTTT,CASSFPPRGRPVDGELFF,NA,TRBJ2-2,NA,TRBV7-3
TGTGCCAGCAGCCCTACCTTTCCTAATTCACCCCTCCACTTT,CASSPTFPNSPLHF,NA,TRBJ1-6,NA,TRBV9
TGTGCCAGCAGCTCCCGGGACAGGGGCCGCCGTAAGACCTTC,CASSSRDRGRRKTF,TRBD1,TRBJ1-2,many,TRBV7-2
TGTGCCAGCAGCGCCAACCGGGACTCCGAGCAGTACTTC,CASSANRDSEQYF,NA,TRBJ2-7,many,TRBV7-9
TGCGCCAGCAGCCGGACCGGGACAGCAAATTCACCCCTCCACTTT,CASSRTGTANSPLHF,TRBD1,TRBJ1-6,NA,TRBV4-1
TGTGCCAGCAGCCAATCCCAAGAGGCTTTCTTT,CASSQSQEAFF,NA,TRBJ1-1,many,TRBV16
TGTGCCAGCACCTATAGCGGGCGGGCCCCCCAAGAGACCCAGTACTTC,CASTYSGRAPQETQYF,TRBD2,TRBJ2-5,NA,TRBV11-2